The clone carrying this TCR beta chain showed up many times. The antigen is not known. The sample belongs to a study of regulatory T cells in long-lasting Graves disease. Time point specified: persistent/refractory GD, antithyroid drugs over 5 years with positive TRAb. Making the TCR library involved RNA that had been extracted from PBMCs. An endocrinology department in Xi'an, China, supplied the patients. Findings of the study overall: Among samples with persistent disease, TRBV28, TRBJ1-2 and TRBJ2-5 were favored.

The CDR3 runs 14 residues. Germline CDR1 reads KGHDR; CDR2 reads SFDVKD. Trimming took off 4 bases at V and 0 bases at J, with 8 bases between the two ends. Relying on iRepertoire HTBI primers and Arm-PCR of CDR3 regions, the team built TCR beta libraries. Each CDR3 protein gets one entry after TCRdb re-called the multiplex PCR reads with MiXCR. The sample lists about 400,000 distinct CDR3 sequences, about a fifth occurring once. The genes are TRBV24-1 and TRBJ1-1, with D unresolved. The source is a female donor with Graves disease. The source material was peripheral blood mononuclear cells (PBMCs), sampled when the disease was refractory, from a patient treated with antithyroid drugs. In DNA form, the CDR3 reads TGTGCCACCAGTGAGGGAAACATGAACACTGAAGCTTTCTTT. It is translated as CATSEGNMNTEAFF.